This T cell receptor (beta chain) was found in a study of blood T cell repertoires in COVID-19. The ends lost 6 bases at V and 0 bases at J; junction bases unmatched: 7. CDR3 length: 16 amino acids. CDR1 is MNHEY, CDR2 SMNVEV, per germline (reference sequence). In the original workflow: Reference gene primer amplification gave estimated nucleated cell counts. The assay was immunoSEQ multiplex PCR, and TCRdb's table has in-frame clones only and misses some. V, J and clone size were drawn from that table, and D and trimming were deduced from the DNA. The table lists around 500,000 clones, approximately 90% of them singletons. This clone was seen more than once but under ten times. In terms of age and location, participants ranged from roughly 18 to 95 years and lived in about two dozen US areas. Assignment of participants to cohorts was predicated upon participant-reported clinical history. Two negative PCRs, clearance, or symptom resolution characterized the recovered Cohort 3 donors.

V usage is TRBV27 and J usage is TRBJ2-2; 7 nucleotides line up with TRBD1. This sequence originates from a woman aged 40 to 49 who had recovered from COVID-19. Material for sequencing was PBMCs or T cells enriched from blood (not recorded which). The CDR3: CASSTRGGTNTGELFF. The DNA for the CDR3 is TGTGCCAGCAGCACTCGAGGGGGCACGAACACCGGGGAGCTGTTTTTT.